This T cell receptor (beta chain) was captured in a study of blood T cells in healthy people across ages. Study-level findings and limits: Samples with more naive T cells showed higher observed beta diversity.

This clonotype turned up a few times. The antigen is not known. Investigators took about 9.1 milliliters of peripheral blood from every donor. The study isolated at least 6.5 million PBMCs from each sample. A J-beta primer mix and a sample-barcoded 5' primer were used in a second PCR of about 7 to 11 cycles. All cDNA molecules were each tagged by a template-switch adaptor with 12 random nucleotides. MiXCR, run by TCRdb on the 5' RACE reads, gives a single entry per CDR3 protein. The table includes about 1,500,000 distinct CDR3 sequences, 35% to 45% detected once. Germline V gene lookup returns CDR1 DFQATT and CDR2 SNEGSKA (reference sequence). This CDR3 is built from 11 residues. Trimming took 6 bases from V and 11 from J; bases not matched to a gene: 9.

The chain recombines TRBV20-1 with TRBJ2-5; 7 bases match TRBD2. The sequence was collected from a woman younger than 35 in good health. Material for sequencing was blood. The CDR3 loop reads CSAAAGVAQYF. CDR3 nucleotide sequence: TGCAGTGCGGCGGCGGGAGTAGCGCAGTACTTC.